This T cell receptor (beta chain) was sequenced for a study of blood T cells in healthy people across ages. This CDR3 has 15 residues. Trimming removed 3 bases from V and 4 bases from J, with 18 bases in between. The germline V gene has CDR1 DFQATT and CDR2 SNEGSKA (reference sequence). With a J-beta primer mix and a sample-barcoded 5' primer, a second PCR ran about 7 to 12 cycles. TCRdb re-called the 5' RACE reads with MiXCR, one entry per CDR3 protein. The profile shows around 820,000 distinct CDR3 sequences, about 25% of them singletons. Many counts were recorded for this clonotype. These data also featured in a second study, about T cells of mothers and their children.

The sequence was obtained from a boy aged 5-17 years in good health. The chain is built from TRBV20-1 and TRBJ1-2; D may be TRBD1 (6 bases). Sequencing input: blood. The CDR3 DNA follows: TGCAGTGCTAGCCCCTCGGACAGCTCTGCCTATGGCTACACCTTC. Translation gives CSASPSDSSAYGYTF.